The 13 T cell receptor beta chains below all came from one sample that was sequenced in a study of identical twins (dated by TCRdb to the mid-2010s). The receptor library was made with 5' RACE. The data were produced on an Illumina HiSeq 2000. TCRdb reprocessing: public reads trimmed at Q25 with fastp, clones called with MiXCR, in-frame beta chains kept. All rows with the same CDR3 protein become a single entry with the most common DNA and genes. For this sample the table gives around 690,000 distinct CDR3 sequences, of which over 20% were detected only once. The ten biggest clones cover 4% to 4.5% of the sample. Separately, the same data were catalogued under a study of T cells expressing NK-cell markers.

Sequencing input: PBMCs. The receptors derive from a woman younger than 35 in good health.

J is TRBJ1-4 and V is TRBV29-1; the D gene is possibly TRBD1 (6 bases). Trimming cost V 3 bases and J 10 bases, with 18 bases left between them. The germline CDR1 and CDR2 sequences are SQVTM and ANQGSEA. This CDR3 is 14 amino acids long. CDR3 sequence reads: CSVDSGLGGGKLFF. The CDR3 DNA follows: TGCAGCGTTGATTCGGGACTAGGGGGTGGAAAACTGTTTTTT.

This clonotype occurred many times. This chain joins TRBV29-1 and TRBJ1-2; D gene unclear. CDR1 and CDR2 from the germline V gene are SQVTM and ANQGSEA. Trimming removed 4 bases at V and 7 bases at J, with 16 bases between. The CDR3 runs to 13 residues. DNA of the CDR3: TGCAGCGTTGCTGGCAGTTCGGTGGGTGGCTACACCTTC. Its translation: CSVAGSSVGGYTF.

This clonotype was observed a few times. The chain uses TRBV12-3 or TRBV12-4 and TRBJ2-5; D uncertain. The V gene lost 2 bases and the J gene lost 5 bases, with 9 bases spanning the gap. This CDR3 has 13 residues. For the CDR3, the DNA is TGTGCCAGCAGTTTACTTATAACCGAGACCCAGTACTTC. As protein: CASSLLITETQYF.

This clonotype is medium-sized in the sample. The V and J genes are TRBV7-8 and TRBJ2-7, with D tentatively TRBD2 (6 bases). The germline gives CDR1 SGHVS, CDR2 FQNEAQ. V lost 1 base, J lost 0 bases, and 10 bases lay in between. The CDR3 consists of 15 residues. CDR3 DNA sequence: TGTGCCAGCAGCTTAGGTTTCGGGGGCTCCTACGAGCAGTACTTC. Protein: CASSLGFGGSYEQYF.

This clonotype was recorded a few times. V and J are TRBV5-5 and TRBJ1-4; TRBD1 matches 7 bases. CDR3 size: 15 residues. Germline loops: CDR1 SGHKS, CDR2 YYEKEE (reference sequence). Unmatched junction bases numbered 9, after V lost 6 bases and J lost 4 bases. The CDR3 nucleotides read TGTGCCAGCAAGTCAGGGGGTAATATTAATGAAAAACTGTTTTTT. Its protein product is CASKSGGNINEKLFF.

V is TRBV12-3 or TRBV12-4 and J is TRBJ2-7; 7 nucleotides agree with TRBD2. The CDR3 runs to 14 residues. The trim removed 6 bases at V and 2 bases at J, leaving 7 bases unmatched. This chain's CDR3 is CASSHGEGTYEQYF. The CDR3 DNA sequence: TGTGCCAGCAGCCACGGGGAGGGAACCTACGAGCAGTACTTC.

This chain uses TRBV20-1 with TRBJ1-1; no clear D gene. Germline V lookup: CDR1 DFQATT, CDR2 SNEGSKA (reference sequence). The CDR3 totals 12 residues. V shed 5 bases and J shed 1 base, with 8 bases lying between them. DNA for the CDR3: TGCAGTGCTCTGGCGGGGAACACTGAAGCTTTCTTT. Protein sequence: CSALAGNTEAFF.

The chain combines TRBV7-9 with TRBJ2-7; D is uncertain. Trimming shortened V by 3 bases and J by 4 bases, and 16 bases separated the two germline ends. This CDR3 has 15 residues. In germline, CDR1 is SEHNR, CDR2 FQNEAQ (reference sequence). CDR3 sequence: CASSFRAPRGYEQYF. The CDR3 nucleotides read TGTGCCAGCAGCTTCCGGGCCCCGCGTGGATACGAGCAGTACTTC.

This clonotype was counted ten times or more. The CDR3 region has the DNA TGTGCCAGCAGCCGCGACCGATACAATGAGCAGTTCTTC. Amino acids: CASSRDRYNEQFF. The genes are TRBV11-2 and TRBJ2-1; no reliable D call. Trimming cost V 5 bases and J 4 bases, with 9 bases left between them. The CDR3 totals 13 residues. The germline gives CDR1 SGHAT, CDR2 FQNNGV.

This clonotype has a count of ten or more. The chain is built from TRBV9 and TRBJ1-1, with 7 bases fitting TRBD1. The V segment lost 1 base and the J segment 10 bases; nucleotides outside the gene matches: 7. The CDR3 has 13 residues. Germline loops: CDR1 SGDLS, CDR2 YYNGEE. The CDR3 DNA reads as TGTGCCAGCAGCGTAAGCCAGGGGGATAGAGCTTTCTTT. Its translation is CASSVSQGDRAFF. The complete variable domain, with remaining parts taken from reference TRBV9 and TRBJ1-1, reads DSGVTQTPKHLITATGQRVTLRCSPRSGDLSVYWYQQSLDQGLQFLIQYYNGEERAKGNILERFSAQQFPDLHSELNLSSLELGDSALYFCASSVSQGDRAFFGQGTRLTVV.

This clonotype has just a few counts. The rearrangement uses TRBV5-5 and TRBJ1-4, with 9 bases that match TRBD1. The ends lost 3 bases at V and 8 bases at J; junction bases unmatched: 2. This CDR3 has 13 amino acids. The germline gives CDR1 SGHKS, CDR2 YYEKEE (reference sequence). The CDR3 protein is CASSWDRAEKLFF. For the CDR3, the DNA is TGTGCCAGCAGCTGGGACAGGGCCGAAAAACTGTTTTTT.

This chain uses TRBV12-3 or TRBV12-4 with TRBJ2-3, with a weak D call TRBD1 (6 bases). Trimming left V 6 bases short and J 2 bases short, with 18 bases between. There are 16 residues in the CDR3. For the CDR3, the DNA is TGTGCCAGCAGCTCAATCTACAGGGTTGACACAGATACGCAGTATTTT. Protein product: CASSSIYRVDTDTQYF.

The J gene is TRBJ1-2, the V gene TRBV20-1, with D uncertain. Deletions cut 2 bases from V and 5 bases from J, with 9 bases between. Per germline, CDR1 DFQATT and CDR2 SNEGSKA (reference sequence). This CDR3 region has 12 residues. DNA for the CDR3: TGCAGTGCTAGATCAGGAATGTATGGCTACACCTTC. This encodes CSARSGMYGYTF.